A selection of T cell receptor beta chains follows, all from one sample in a study of shared clonotypes between healthy human individuals. This table comes from immunoSEQ multiplex PCR, and its TCRdb copy is limited to in-frame clones, with some not included. The sample has roughly 2 million clones, 95% seen once; the top ten hold around 0.13%. Sequencing input: naive CD4+ T cells sorted from blood. The receptors originated from a man between 18 and 35 years old in good health. CDR3s include the opening cysteine and the closing phenylalanine or tryptophan. A D gene is named only where the DNA matches it firmly. Size is omitted from some rows. Given values are once, few, many or a class for expanded clones.

j_gene	abundance	v_gene	d_gene	CDR3nt	CDR3aa
TRBJ1-2	.	TRBV9	TRBD1	TGTGCCAGCAGCACCGGGACAGACCTTTGGGCTCTTAACTATGGCTACACCTTC	CASSTGTDLWALNYGYTF
TRBJ2-7	.	TRBV6-1	TRBD1	TGTGCCAGTGAACGACAGGGGCCTACCTACGAGCAGTACTTC	CASERQGPTYEQYF
TRBJ2-7	.	TRBV27	.	TGTGCCAGCAGTTTACCGCCCTCCCAGGGGGGTCGCGGAGAGCAGTACTTC	CASSLPPSQGGRGEQYF
TRBJ2-3	.	TRBV11-1	.	TGTGCCAGCAGCCATAACACAGATACGCAGTATTTT	CASSHNTDTQYF
TRBJ1-6	.	TRBV2	.	TGTGCCAGCAGTCCAAGTTATAATTCACCCCTCCACTTT	CASSPSYNSPLHF
TRBJ1-5	.	TRBV19	TRBD1	TGTGCCAGTAGCGCAGTGACAGGGGACAATCAGCCCCAGCATTTT	CASSAVTGDNQPQHF
TRBJ1-3	few	TRBV4-1	TRBD1	TGCGCCAGCAGCCATCCCCCGGGACAGGGATACTCTGGAAACACCATATATTTT	CASSHPPGQGYSGNTIYF
TRBJ2-7	.	TRBV7-2	.	TGTGCCAGCAGCTTACCCCAATTCTCCTACGAGCAGTACTTC	CASSLPQFSYEQYF
TRBJ2-7	.	TRBV10-3	.	TGTGCCATCAGTGAGTCGTATGGCAGCCCCTACGAGCAGTACTTC	CAISESYGSPYEQYF
TRBJ2-5	.	TRBV6-5	.	TGTGCCAGCAGTTACGCGCCTGGTCGGGAAGAGACCCAGTACTTC	CASSYAPGREETQYF
TRBJ1-5	few	TRBV30	.	TGTGCCTGGAGTCGACAGATTAATCAGCCCCAGCATTTT	CAWSRQINQPQHF
TRBJ2-2	.	TRBV19	.	TGTGCCAGTAGTCCGGGAACTGGGGAGCTGTTTTTT	CASSPGTGELFF
TRBJ2-7	.	TRBV28	.	TGTGCCAGCACTCCGACAGCGAGCTCCTACGAGCAGTACTTC	CASTPTASSYEQYF
TRBJ2-7	.	TRBV7-2	TRBD1	TGTGCCAGCAGCTTGGGACAGTCGAACTACGAGCAGTACTTC	CASSLGQSNYEQYF
TRBJ1-1	.	TRBV5-1	.	TGCGCCAGCAGCTTAGGGGGACTGGGCGGCACTGAAGCTTTCTTT	CASSLGGLGGTEAFF
TRBJ1-4	.	TRBV27	.	TGTGCCAGCAGTTTATCCTCCAGACCCTTGGGTAATGAAAAACTGTTTTTT	CASSLSSRPLGNEKLFF
TRBJ1-1	.	TRBV4-1	.	TGCGCCAGCAGCCAAGTTGGGGGAAAGACTGAAGCTTTCTTT	CASSQVGGKTEAFF